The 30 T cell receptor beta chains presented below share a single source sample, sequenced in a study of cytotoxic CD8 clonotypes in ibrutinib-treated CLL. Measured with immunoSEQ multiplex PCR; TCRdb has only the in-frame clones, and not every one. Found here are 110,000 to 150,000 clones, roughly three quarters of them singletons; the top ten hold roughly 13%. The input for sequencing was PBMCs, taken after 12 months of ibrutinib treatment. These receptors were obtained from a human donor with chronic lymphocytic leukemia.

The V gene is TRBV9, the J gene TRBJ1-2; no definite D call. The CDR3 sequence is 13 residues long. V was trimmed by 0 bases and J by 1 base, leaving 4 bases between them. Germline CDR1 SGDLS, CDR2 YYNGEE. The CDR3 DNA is TGTGCCAGCAGCGTAGGGAGTAACTATGGCTACACCTTC. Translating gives CASSVGSNYGYTF.

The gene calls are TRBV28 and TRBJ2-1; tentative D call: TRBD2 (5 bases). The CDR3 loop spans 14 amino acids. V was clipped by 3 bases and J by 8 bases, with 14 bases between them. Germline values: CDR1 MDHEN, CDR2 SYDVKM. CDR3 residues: CASSFGIRGDEQFF. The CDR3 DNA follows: TGTGCCAGCAGTTTCGGAATACGGGGTGATGAGCAGTTCTTC.

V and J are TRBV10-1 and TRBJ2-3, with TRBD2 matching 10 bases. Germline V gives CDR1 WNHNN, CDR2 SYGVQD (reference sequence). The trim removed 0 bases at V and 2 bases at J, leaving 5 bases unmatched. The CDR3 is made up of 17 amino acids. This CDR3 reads CASSESTLAGATDTQYF. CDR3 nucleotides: TGCGCCAGCAGTGAGTCGACGCTAGCGGGGGCCACAGATACGCAGTATTTT.

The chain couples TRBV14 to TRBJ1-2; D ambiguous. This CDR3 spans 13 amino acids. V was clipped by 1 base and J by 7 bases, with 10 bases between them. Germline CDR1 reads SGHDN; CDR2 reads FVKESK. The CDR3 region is CASSQVGIGGYTF. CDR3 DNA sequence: TGTGCCAGCAGCCAAGTGGGGATCGGTGGCTACACCTTC. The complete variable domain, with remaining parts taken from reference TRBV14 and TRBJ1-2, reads EAGVTQFPSHSVIEKGQTVTLRCDPISGHDNLYWYRRVMGKEIKFLLHFVKESKQDESGMPNNRFLAERTGGTYSTLKVQPAELEDSGVYFCASSQVGIGGYTFGSGTRLTVV.

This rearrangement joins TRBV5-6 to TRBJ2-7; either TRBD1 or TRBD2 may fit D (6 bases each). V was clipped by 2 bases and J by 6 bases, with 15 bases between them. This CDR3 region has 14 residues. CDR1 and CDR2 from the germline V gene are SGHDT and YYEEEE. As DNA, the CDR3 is TGTGCCAGCAGCTTAGGGGGGCGAAGTTCCGAGCAGTACTTC. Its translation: CASSLGGRSSEQYF.

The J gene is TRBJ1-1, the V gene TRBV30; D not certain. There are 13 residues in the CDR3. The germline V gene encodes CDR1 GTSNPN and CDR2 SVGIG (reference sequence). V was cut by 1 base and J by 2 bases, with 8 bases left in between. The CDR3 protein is CAWSATANTEAFF. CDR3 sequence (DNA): TGTGCCTGGAGTGCTACGGCAAACACTGAAGCTTTCTTT.

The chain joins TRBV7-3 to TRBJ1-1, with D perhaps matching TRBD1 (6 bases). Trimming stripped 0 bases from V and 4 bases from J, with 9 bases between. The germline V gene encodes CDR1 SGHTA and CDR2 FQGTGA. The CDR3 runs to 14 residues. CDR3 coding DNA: TGTGCCAGCAGCTTAACCTCAGGGGCCACTGAAGCTTTCTTT. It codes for CASSLTSGATEAFF.

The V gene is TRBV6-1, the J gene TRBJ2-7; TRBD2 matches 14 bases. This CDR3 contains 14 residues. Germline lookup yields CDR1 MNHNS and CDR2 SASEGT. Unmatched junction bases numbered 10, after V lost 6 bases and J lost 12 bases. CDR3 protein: CASRESGTSGSGYF. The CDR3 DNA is TGTGCCAGCAGGGAATCCGGGACTAGCGGGAGTGGGTACTTC.

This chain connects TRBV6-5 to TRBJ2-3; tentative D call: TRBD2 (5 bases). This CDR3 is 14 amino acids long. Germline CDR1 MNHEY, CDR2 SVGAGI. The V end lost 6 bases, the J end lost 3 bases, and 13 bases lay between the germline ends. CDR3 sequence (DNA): TGTGCCAGCAGCATCGGGCGGAGGACAGATACGCAGTATTTT. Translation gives CASSIGRRTDTQYF.

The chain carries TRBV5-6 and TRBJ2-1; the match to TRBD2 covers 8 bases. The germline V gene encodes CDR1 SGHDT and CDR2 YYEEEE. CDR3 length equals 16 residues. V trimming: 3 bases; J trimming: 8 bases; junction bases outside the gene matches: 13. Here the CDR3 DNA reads TGTGCCAGCAGCTCTCTCCCGGGAGGGATAATAGATGAGCAGTTCTTC. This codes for CASSSLPGGIIDEQFF.

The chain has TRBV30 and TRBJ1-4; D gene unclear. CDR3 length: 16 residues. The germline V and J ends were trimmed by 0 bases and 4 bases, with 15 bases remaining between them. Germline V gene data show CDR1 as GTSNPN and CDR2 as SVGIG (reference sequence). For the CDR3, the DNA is TGTGCCTGGAGTGTAGGCCACAAGGGATATAATGAAAAACTGTTTTTT. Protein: CAWSVGHKGYNEKLFF.

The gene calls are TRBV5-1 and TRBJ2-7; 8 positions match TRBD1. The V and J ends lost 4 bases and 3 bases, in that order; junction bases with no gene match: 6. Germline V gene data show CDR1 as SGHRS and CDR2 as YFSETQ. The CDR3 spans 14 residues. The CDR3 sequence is CASSPEGQDYEQYF. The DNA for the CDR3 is TGCGCCAGCAGCCCCGAGGGACAGGACTACGAGCAGTACTTC.

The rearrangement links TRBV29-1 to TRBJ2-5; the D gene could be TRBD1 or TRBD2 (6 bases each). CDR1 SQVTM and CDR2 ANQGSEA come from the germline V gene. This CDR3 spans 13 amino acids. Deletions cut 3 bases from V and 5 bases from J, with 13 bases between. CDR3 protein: CSVEGGYRETQYF. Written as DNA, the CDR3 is TGCAGCGTTGAGGGGGGCTACCGGGAGACCCAGTACTTC.

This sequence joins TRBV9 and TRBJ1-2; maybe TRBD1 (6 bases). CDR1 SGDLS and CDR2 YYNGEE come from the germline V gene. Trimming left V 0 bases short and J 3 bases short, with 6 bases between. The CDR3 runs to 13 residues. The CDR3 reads CASSVEGDYGYTF. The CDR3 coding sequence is TGTGCCAGCAGCGTAGAGGGGGACTATGGCTACACCTTC.

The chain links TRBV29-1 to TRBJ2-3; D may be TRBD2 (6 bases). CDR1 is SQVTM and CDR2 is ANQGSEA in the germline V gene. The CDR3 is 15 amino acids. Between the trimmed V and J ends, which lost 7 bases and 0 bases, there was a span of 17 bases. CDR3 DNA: TGCAGCGCTCCTTTACTAGCAACTAGCACAGATACGCAGTATTTT. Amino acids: CSAPLLATSTDTQYF.

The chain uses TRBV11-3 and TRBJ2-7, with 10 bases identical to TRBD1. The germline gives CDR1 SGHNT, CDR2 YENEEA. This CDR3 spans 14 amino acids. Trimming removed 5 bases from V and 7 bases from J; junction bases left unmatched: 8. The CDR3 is CASSPRDRGWEQYF. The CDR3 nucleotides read TGTGCCAGCAGCCCGAGGGACAGGGGATGGGAGCAGTACTTC. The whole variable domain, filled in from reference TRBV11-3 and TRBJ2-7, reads EAGVVQSPRYKIIEKKQPVAFWCNPISGHNTLYWYLQNLGQGPELLIRYENEEAVDDSQLPKDRFSAERLKGVDSTLKIQPAELGDSAVYLCASSPRDRGWEQYFGPGTRLTVT.

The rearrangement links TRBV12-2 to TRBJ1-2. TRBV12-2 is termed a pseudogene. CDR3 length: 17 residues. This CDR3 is CASRQDGRRAFIYGYTF. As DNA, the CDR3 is TGTGCAAGTCGCCAAGACGGACGGCGGGCGTTTATCTATGGCTACACCTTC.

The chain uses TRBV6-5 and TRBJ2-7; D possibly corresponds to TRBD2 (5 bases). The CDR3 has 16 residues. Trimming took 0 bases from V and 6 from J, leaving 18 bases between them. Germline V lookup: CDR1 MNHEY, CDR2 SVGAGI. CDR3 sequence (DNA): TGTGCCAGCAGTTACTCACGGGGTTCGGTTGTGTCCGAGCAGTACTTC. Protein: CASSYSRGSVVSEQYF.

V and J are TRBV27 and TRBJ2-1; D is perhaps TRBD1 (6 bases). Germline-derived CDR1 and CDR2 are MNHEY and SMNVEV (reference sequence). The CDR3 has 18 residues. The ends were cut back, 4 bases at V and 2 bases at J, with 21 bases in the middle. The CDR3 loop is CASSWDGIKGVAYNEQFF. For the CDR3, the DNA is TGTGCCAGCAGTTGGGACGGTATCAAGGGGGTGGCCTACAATGAGCAGTTCTTC.

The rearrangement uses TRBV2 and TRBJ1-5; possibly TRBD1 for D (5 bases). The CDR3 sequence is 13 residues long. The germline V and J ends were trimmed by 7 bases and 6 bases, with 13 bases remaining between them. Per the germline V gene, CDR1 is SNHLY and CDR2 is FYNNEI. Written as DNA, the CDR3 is TGTGCCAGCAAAACGCAGGGTTCTCAGCCCCAGCATTTT. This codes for CASKTQGSQPQHF.

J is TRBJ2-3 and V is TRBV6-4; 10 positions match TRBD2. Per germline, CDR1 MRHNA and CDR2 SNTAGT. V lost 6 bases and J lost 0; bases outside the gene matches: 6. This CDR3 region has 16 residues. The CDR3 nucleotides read TGTGCCAGCAGCATAGGACTAGCGGACAGCACAGATACGCAGTATTTT. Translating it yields CASSIGLADSTDTQYF.

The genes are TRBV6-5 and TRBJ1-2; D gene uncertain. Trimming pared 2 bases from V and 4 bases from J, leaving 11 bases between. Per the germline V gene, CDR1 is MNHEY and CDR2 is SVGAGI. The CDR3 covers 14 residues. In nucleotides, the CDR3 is TGTGCCAGCAGTTACGAGGACTCGGGCTATGGCTACACCTTC. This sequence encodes CASSYEDSGYGYTF.

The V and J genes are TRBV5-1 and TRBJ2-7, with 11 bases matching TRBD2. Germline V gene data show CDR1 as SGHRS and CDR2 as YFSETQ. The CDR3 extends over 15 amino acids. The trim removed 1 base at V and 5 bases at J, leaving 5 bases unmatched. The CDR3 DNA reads TGCGCCAGCAGCTTGTTACTAGCGGGAGAAAACGAGCAGTACTTC. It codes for CASSLLLAGENEQYF.

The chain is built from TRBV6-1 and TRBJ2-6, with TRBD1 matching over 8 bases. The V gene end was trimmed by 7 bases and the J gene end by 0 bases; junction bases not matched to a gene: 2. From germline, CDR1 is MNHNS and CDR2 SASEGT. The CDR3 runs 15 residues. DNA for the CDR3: TGTGCCAGCAAGGGACAGGACTCTGGGGCCAACGTCCTGACTTTC. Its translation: CASKGQDSGANVLTF.

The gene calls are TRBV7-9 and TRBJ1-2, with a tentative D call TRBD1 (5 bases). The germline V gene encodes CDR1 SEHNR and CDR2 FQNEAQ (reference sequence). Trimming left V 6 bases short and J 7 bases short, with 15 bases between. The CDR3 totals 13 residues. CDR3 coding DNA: TGTGCCAGCAGTTTACAGGACGGCGGTGGCTACACCTTC. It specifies CASSLQDGGGYTF.

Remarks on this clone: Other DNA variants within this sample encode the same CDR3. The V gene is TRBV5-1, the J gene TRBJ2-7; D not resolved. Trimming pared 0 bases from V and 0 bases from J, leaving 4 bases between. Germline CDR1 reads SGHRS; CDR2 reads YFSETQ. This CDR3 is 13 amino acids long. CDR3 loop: CASSLGSSYEQYF. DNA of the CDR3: TGCGCCAGCAGCTTGGGGAGCTCCTACGAGCAGTACTTC. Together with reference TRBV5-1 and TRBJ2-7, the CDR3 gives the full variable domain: KAGVTQTPRYLIKTRGQQVTLSCSPISGHRSVSWYQQTPGQGLQFLFEYFSETQRNKGNFPGRFSGRQFSNSRSEMNVSTLELGDSALYLCASSLGSSYEQYFGPGTRLTVT.

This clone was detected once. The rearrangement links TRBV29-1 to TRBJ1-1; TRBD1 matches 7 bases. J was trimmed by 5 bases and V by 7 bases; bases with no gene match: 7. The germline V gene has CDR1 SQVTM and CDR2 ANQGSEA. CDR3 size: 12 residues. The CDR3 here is CSAVTGWTEAFF. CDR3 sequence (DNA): TGCAGCGCCGTGACAGGGTGGACTGAAGCTTTCTTT. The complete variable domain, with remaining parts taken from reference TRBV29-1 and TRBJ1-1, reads SAVISQKPSRDICQRGTSLTIQCQVDSQVTMMFWYRQQPGQSLTLIATANQGSEATYESGFVIDKFPISRPNLTFSTLTVSNMSPEDSSIYLCSAVTGWTEAFFGQGTRLTVV.

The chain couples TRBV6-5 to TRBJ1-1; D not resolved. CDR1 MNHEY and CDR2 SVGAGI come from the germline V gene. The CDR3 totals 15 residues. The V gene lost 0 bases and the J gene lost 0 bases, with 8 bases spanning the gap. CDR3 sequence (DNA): TGTGCCAGCAGTTACTCCCGAGAGATGAACACTGAAGCTTTCTTT. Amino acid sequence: CASSYSREMNTEAFF.

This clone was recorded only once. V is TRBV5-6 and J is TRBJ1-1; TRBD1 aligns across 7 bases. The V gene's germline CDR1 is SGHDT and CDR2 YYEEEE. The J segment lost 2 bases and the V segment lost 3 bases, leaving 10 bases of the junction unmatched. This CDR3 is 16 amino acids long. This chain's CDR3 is CASSYGRQGPNTEAFF. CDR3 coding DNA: TGTGCCAGCAGCTATGGACGACAGGGCCCAAACACTGAAGCTTTCTTT.

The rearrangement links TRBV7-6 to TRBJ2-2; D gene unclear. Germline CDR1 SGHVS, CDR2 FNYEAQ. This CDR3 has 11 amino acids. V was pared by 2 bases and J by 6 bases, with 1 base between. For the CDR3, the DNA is TGTGCCAGCAGCTTACCCGGGGAGCTGTTTTTT. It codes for CASSLPGELFF.